This T cell receptor (beta chain) was profiled in a study of T cells in Graves' hyperthyroidism and ophthalmopathy. CDR1 is SGHRS, CDR2 YFSETQ, per germline. V lost 4 bases to trimming and J lost 4 bases, with 14 bases between them. The CDR3 length is 14 residues. The table lists this clonotype with a few counts. Authors of the study amplified TCR beta CDR3 regions from RNA transcripts. During a first-round RT-PCR of the TCR CDR3, the HTBI primer set was used. TCRdb itself ran the multiplex PCR reads through MiXCR, one entry per CDR3 protein. This table has almost 600,000 distinct CDR3 sequences, approximately 15% appearing once.

Sequencing was carried out using blood. The chain recombines TRBV5-1 with TRBJ2-5; the D gene is possibly TRBD1 (6 bases). This TCR was sampled from a woman aged 25-40 years with Graves' hyperthyroidism that later progressed to Graves' ophthalmopathy. The CDR3 is CASSVAHRAETQYF. The DNA for the CDR3 is TGCGCCAGCAGCGTCGCCCACAGGGCAGAGACCCAGTACTTC.